The 13 T cell receptor beta chains reported below all come from one sample, sequenced in a study of T cells in localized non-small cell lung cancer. Sequenced by immunoSEQ multiplex PCR; TCRdb stores in-frame clones only, minus some. The sample has over 10,000 clones, about 28% seen once. Sequenced here: lung tumor tissue, sampled before any cancer treatment. These receptors were collected from a female donor of 60 years or more with stage I lung adenocarcinoma.

V and J are TRBV18 and TRBJ1-1, with 7 bases that match TRBD1. Germline loops: CDR1 KGHSH, CDR2 LQKENI. The CDR3 runs 15 residues. V dropped 4 bases and J dropped 6; count of bases not matched to a gene: 11. The DNA for the CDR3 is TGTGCCAGCTCACAAAGGGCTACAGGGGACGCTGAAGCTTTCTTT. Its protein product is CASSQRATGDAEAFF.

V is TRBV9 and J is TRBJ1-2; maybe TRBD1 (5 bases). The CDR3 loop spans 14 amino acids. Per the germline V gene, CDR1 is SGDLS and CDR2 is YYNGEE. With 0 bases removed from V and 8 bases from J, the gap between germline ends came to 14 bases. Here the CDR3 reads CASSVEGTGEGYTF. Written as DNA, the CDR3 is TGTGCCAGCAGCGTAGAGGGCACGGGGGAGGGCTACACCTTC. The complete variable domain, with remaining parts taken from reference TRBV9 and TRBJ1-2, reads DSGVTQTPKHLITATGQRVTLRCSPRSGDLSVYWYQQSLDQGLQFLIQYYNGEERAKGNILERFSAQQFPDLHSELNLSSLELGDSALYFCASSVEGTGEGYTFGSGTRLTVV.

This clone was counted between two and nine times. This rearrangement joins TRBV6-8 to TRBJ2-7; 10 bases fit TRBD1. Losses at the gene ends were 5 bases for V and 5 bases for J; bases not matched to a gene: 3. CDR1 and CDR2 from the germline V gene are MNHGY and SAAAGT. CDR3 size: 13 residues. CDR3 bases: TGTGCCAGCAGTGGACAGGGGGTGGACGAGCAGTACTTC. This codes for CASSGQGVDEQYF.

The CDR3 reads CASSEALQGSETQYF. DNA for the CDR3: TGTGCCAGCAGTGAGGCCCTACAGGGTTCCGAGACCCAGTACTTC. The chain combines TRBV6-8 with TRBJ2-5; D is possibly TRBD1 (6 bases). The CDR3 extends over 15 amino acids. The germline V gene encodes CDR1 MNHGY and CDR2 SAAAGT. V lost 5 bases, J lost 5 bases, and 18 bases lay in between.

The chain carries TRBV14 and TRBJ1-1; D is possibly TRBD1 (6 bases). Germline V CDR1 and CDR2: SGHDN, FVKESK. The CDR3 runs to 13 residues. The ends were cut back, 2 bases at V and 5 bases at J, with 9 bases in the middle. In nucleotides, the CDR3 is TGTGCCAGCAGCCAACAGGGGAGAACTGAAGCTTTCTTT. Protein sequence: CASSQQGRTEAFF.

V usage is TRBV18 and J usage is TRBJ2-3; D call uncertain. Trimming stripped 3 bases from V and 2 bases from J, with 12 bases between. The germline CDR1 and CDR2 sequences are KGHSH and LQKENI. This CDR3 region has 15 residues. The CDR3: CASSPGLSPTDTQYF. CDR3 nucleotide sequence: TGTGCCAGCTCACCTGGCCTCTCCCCCACAGATACGCAGTATTTT.

The genes are TRBV19 and TRBJ1-6, with D unresolved. The germline gives CDR1 LNHDA, CDR2 SQIVND (reference sequence). Trimming took 7 bases from V and 10 from J, leaving 14 bases between them. The CDR3 consists of 13 residues. CDR3 in amino acids: CASKGLLGSPLHF. CDR3 DNA sequence: TGTGCCAGTAAAGGGCTCCTGGGGTCACCCCTCCACTTT. The full variable domain, in which reference TRBV19 and TRBJ1-6 provide the parts outside the CDR3, is DGGITQSPKYLFRKEGQNVTLSCEQNLNHDAMYWYRQDPGQGLRLIYYSQIVNDFQKGDIAEGYSVSREKKESFPLTVTSAQKNPTAFYLCASKGLLGSPLHFGNGTRLTVT.

The V and J genes are TRBV6-8 and TRBJ1-1; 8 bases align to TRBD1. Trimming took 10 bases from V and 3 from J; bases not matched to a gene: 10. The CDR3 is made up of 14 amino acids. In germline, CDR1 is MNHGY, CDR2 SAAAGT. CDR3 coding DNA: TGTGCCATCAGGTCCGGGACAGGTCACACTGAAGCTTTCTTT. This codes for CAIRSGTGHTEAFF.

The chain has TRBV18 and TRBJ1-2, with 7 nucleotides matching TRBD1. After removal of 6 bases from V and 6 bases from J, the junction contained 10 bases not matched to a gene. CDR3 size: 14 residues. The germline CDR1 and CDR2 sequences are KGHSH and LQKENI. The CDR3 loop is CASSPKGANDGYTF. In nucleotides, the CDR3 is TGTGCCAGCTCCCCTAAGGGGGCGAACGATGGCTACACCTTC.

The genes are TRBV10-2 and TRBJ1-3, with D maybe TRBD1 (5 bases). The CDR3 length is 15 residues. Germline assignment: CDR1 WSHSY and CDR2 SAAADI. Trimming pared 3 bases from V and 0 bases from J, leaving 9 bases between. CDR3 sequence: CASSDRGLSGNTIYF. CDR3 nucleotide sequence: TGCGCCAGCAGTGACCGGGGACTCTCTGGAAACACCATATATTTT.

This clone has more than one count but fewer than ten. J is TRBJ1-5 and V is TRBV29-1, with a tentative D call TRBD1 (6 bases). Trimming left V 4 bases short and J 1 base short, with 8 bases between. The CDR3 runs to 13 residues. Per germline, CDR1 SQVTM and CDR2 ANQGSEA. CDR3 in amino acids: CSVGGHSNQPQHF. The CDR3 DNA sequence: TGCAGCGTTGGGGGACACAGCAATCAGCCCCAGCATTTT. The whole variable domain, remainder taken from reference TRBV29-1 and TRBJ1-5, is SAVISQKPSRDICQRGTSLTIQCQVDSQVTMMFWYRQQPGQSLTLIATANQGSEATYESGFVIDKFPISRPNLTFSTLTVSNMSPEDSSIYLCSVGGHSNQPQHFGDGTRLSIL.

The CDR3 region has the DNA TGTGCCAGCAGACCACAGGGGCAGTACACCGGGGAGCTGTTTTTT. Amino acid sequence: CASRPQGQYTGELFF. The chain carries TRBV28 and TRBJ2-2; 7 bases are a match to TRBD1. Per germline, CDR1 MDHEN and CDR2 SYDVKM. Unmatched junction bases numbered 7, after V lost 6 bases and J lost 3 bases. The CDR3 is 15 amino acids.

This clone is labeled medium-sized. The J gene is TRBJ2-1, the V gene TRBV10-3, with D perhaps TRBD2 (6 bases). The V end lost 0 bases, the J end lost 7 bases, and 13 bases lay between the germline ends. The CDR3 has 15 residues. Looked up from germline, CDR1 is ENHRY and CDR2 is SYGVKD. CDR3 coding DNA: TGTGCCATCAGTGAGTCTAGGGAGGTTTATAATGAGCAGTTCTTC. Translation gives CAISESREVYNEQFF.